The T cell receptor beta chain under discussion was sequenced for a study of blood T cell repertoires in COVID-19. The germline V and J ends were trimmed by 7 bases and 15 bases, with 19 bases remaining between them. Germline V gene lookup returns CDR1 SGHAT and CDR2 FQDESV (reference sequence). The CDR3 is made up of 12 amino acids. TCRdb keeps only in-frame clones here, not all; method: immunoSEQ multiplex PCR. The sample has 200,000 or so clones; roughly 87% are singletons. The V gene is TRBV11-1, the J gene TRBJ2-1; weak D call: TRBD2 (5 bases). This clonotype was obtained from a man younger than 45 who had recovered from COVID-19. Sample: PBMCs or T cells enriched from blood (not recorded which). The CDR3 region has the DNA TGTGCCAGCACGCCCGATGCGGGCCCTGTGTTCTTC. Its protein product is CASTPDAGPVFF. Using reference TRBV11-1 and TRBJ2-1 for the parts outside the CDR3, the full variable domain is EAEVAQSPRYKITEKSQAVAFWCDPISGHATLYWYRQILGQGPELLVQFQDESVVDDSQLPKDRFSAERLKGVDSTLKIQPAELGDSAMYLCASTPDAGPVFFGPGTRLTVL.